This T cell receptor beta chain came from a study of cytomegalovirus exposure and HLA in healthy donors. Donors showed nominal health when sampled, although they likely had unrecorded immune exposures. Study results and limitations: Reports indicated that the classifier achieved high specificity and sensitivity in diagnosing cytomegalovirus status.

As to this clone: The antigen is unknown.

Trimming pared 4 bases from V and 1 base from J, leaving 7 bases between. CDR3 size: 13 residues. The germline V gene encodes CDR1 SGHVS and CDR2 FNYEAQ. The PCR was carried out with 60 Vbeta primers and 13 Jbeta primers. The protocol was immunoSEQ multiplex PCR, while the TCRdb copy is restricted to in-frame clones and leaves out a portion. The table gives around 50,000 clones; the top ten clones make up about 17% of it. The rearrangement joins TRBV7-6 to TRBJ2-5, with D perhaps TRBD1 (6 bases). The TCR comes from a male donor in good health and CMV-seronegative. Sequences were obtained from PBMCs. The CDR3 is CASSWTAQETQYF. In DNA form, the CDR3 reads TGTGCCAGCAGCTGGACAGCCCAAGAGACCCAGTACTTC.